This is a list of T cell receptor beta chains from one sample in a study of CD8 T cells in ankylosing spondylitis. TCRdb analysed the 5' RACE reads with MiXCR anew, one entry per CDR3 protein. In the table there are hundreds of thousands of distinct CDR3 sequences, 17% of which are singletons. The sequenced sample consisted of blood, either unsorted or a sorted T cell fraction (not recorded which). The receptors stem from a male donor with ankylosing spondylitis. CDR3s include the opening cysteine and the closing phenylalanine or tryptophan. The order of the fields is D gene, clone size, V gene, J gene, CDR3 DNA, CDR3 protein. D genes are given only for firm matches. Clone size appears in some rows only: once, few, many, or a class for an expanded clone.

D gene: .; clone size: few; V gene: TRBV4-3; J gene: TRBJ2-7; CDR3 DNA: TGCGCCAGCAGCCAAGGGGGGACGGGGCTCTACGAGCAGTACTTC; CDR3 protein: CASSQGGTGLYEQYF
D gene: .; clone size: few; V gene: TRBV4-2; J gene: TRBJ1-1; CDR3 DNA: TGTGCCAGCACCAAACAGGGTCCCTACACTGAAGCTTTCTTT; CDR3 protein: CASTKQGPYTEAFF
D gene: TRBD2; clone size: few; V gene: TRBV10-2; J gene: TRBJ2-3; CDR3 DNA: TGCGCCAGCAGTGTGCGTAGCGGGGGCGTCAGGAGCACAGATACGCAGTATTTT; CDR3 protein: CASSVRSGGVRSTDTQYF
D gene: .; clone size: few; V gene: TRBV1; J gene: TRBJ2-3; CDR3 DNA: TGCACCAGCAGCCAAGATTCAGGGGGGAGGGCCAGCACAGATACGCAGTATTTT; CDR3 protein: CTSSQDSGGRASTDTQYF
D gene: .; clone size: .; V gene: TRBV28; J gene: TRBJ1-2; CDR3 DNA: TGTGCCAGCAGATCCGGACCGGGACACTTCTATGGCTACACCTTC; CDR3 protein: CASRSGPGHFYGYTF
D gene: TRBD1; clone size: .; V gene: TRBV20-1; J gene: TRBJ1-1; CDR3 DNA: TGCAGTGCTAGCTTTCAGGGGGCGCGAAATACTGAAGCTTTCTTT; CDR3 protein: CSASFQGARNTEAFF
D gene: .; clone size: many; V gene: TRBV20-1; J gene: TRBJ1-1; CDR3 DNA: TGCAGTGCTGGCACTGGGCTGGGGAAAGCTTTCTTT; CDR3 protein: CSAGTGLGKAFF
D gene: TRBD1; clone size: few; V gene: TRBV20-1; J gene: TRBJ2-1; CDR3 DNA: TGCAGTGCTAGAGTAGGGACAGGAAATTCCTACAATGAGCAGTTCTTC; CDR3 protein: CSARVGTGNSYNEQFF
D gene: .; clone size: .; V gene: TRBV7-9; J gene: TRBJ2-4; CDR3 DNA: TGTGCCAGCAGCTTAGGGGGGACCGGACCCCAAAACATTCAGTACTTC; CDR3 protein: CASSLGGTGPQNIQYF
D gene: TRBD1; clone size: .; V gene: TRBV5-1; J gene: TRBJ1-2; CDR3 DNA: TGCGCCAGCAGCCTACTAATGACAGGGGCCTCTAACTATGGCTACACCTTC; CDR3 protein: CASSLLMTGASNYGYTF
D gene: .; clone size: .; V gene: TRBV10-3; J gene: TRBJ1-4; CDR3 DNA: TGTGCCATCTCCCCCGGGGAAAAACTGTTTTTT; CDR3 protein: CAISPGEKLFF
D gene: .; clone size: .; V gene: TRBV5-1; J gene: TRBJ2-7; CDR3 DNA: TGCGCCAGCAGCTCGGACGGGCTGGTCTACGAGCAGTACTTC; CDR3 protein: CASSSDGLVYEQYF
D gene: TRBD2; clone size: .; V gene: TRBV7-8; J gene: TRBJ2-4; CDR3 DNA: TGTGCCAGCAGCTTAATGGGACTAGCGGGAGGGATAGCCAAAAACATTCAGTACTTC; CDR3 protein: CASSLMGLAGGIAKNIQYF
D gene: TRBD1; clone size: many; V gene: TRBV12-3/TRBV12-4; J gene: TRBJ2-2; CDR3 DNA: TGTGCCAGCAAGTCGGTGCAGGGGGCCAGCGGGGAGCTGTTTTTT; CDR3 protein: CASKSVQGASGELFF
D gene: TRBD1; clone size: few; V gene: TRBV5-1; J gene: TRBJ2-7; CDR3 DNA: TGCGCCAGCACCCAGGGGGTTCCGCTATCCGAGCAGTACTTC; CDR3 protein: CASTQGVPLSEQYF
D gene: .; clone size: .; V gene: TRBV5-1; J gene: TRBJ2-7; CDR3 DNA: TGCGCCAGCAGCTTGGGGCAGGGGCCCGCCTACGAGCAGTACTTC; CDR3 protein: CASSLGQGPAYEQYF
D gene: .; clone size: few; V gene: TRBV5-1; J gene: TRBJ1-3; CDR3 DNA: TGCGCCAGCAGCTTGTCGGACGGAAACACCATATATTTT; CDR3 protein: CASSLSDGNTIYF
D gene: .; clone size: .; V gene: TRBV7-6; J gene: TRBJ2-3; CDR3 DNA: TGTGCCAGCAGCTTAGGAACAGGGAAAACTAGCACAGATACGCAGTATTTT; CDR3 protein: CASSLGTGKTSTDTQYF
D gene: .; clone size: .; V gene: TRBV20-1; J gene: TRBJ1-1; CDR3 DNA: TGCAGTGCCCCGGGACGGAGGAACACTGAAGCTTTCTTT; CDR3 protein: CSAPGRRNTEAFF
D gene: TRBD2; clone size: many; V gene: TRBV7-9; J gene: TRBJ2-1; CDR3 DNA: TGTGCCAGCAGGGGGACTAGCGGGAATGAGCAGTTCTTC; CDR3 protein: CASRGTSGNEQFF
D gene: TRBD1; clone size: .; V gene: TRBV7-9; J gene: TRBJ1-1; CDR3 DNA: TGTGCCAGCAGCACATTTCCGGGACAGCCCTCGGGGACTGAAGCTTTCTTT; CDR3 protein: CASSTFPGQPSGTEAFF
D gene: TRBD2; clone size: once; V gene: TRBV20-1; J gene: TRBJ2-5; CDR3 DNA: TGCAGTGCTAGAACCCTAGCGGGAGGGCAAGAGACCCAGTACTTC; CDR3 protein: CSARTLAGGQETQYF
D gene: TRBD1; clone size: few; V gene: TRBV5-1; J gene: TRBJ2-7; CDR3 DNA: TGCGCCAGCAGTGACAGGGCCTACGAGCAGTACTTC; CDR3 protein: CASSDRAYEQYF
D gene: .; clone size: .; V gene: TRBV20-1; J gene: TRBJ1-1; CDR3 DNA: TGCAGTGCTAGAGTCACAGAGAACACTGAAGCTTTCTTT; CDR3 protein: CSARVTENTEAFF
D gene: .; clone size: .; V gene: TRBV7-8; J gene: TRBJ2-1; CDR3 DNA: TGTGCCAGCAGCTTAGACCACGGGACGGGGTACAATGAGCAGTTCTTC; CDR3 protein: CASSLDHGTGYNEQFF
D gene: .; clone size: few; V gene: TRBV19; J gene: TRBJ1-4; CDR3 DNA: TGTGCCAGTAGTATTGCTCCCGGCGAAAAACTGTTTTTT; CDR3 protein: CASSIAPGEKLFF
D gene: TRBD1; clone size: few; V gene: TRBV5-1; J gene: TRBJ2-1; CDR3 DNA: TGCGCCAGCAGCCTCGGGACAGGGGGCCTTGAGCAGTTCTTC; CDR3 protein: CASSLGTGGLEQFF
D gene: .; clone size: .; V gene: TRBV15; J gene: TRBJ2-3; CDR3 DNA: TGTGCCACCAGCAGAGATCCCCACAGGGCAACCACAGATACGCAGTATTTT; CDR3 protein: CATSRDPHRATTDTQYF
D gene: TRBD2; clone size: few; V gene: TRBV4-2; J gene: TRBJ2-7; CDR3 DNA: TGTGCCAGCAGCCAGACCGGAGGACTAGCGGGGCCCTACGAGCAGTACTTC; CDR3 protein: CASSQTGGLAGPYEQYF
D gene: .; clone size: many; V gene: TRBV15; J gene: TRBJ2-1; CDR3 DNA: TGTGCCACCAGGAAGGGGGGAGGTGTTGAGCAGTTCTTC; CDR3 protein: CATRKGGGVEQFF
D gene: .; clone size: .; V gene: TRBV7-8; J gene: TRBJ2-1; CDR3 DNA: TGTGCCAGCAGCTTACGGGTCTCCTTCAATGAGCAGTTCTTC; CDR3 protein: CASSLRVSFNEQFF
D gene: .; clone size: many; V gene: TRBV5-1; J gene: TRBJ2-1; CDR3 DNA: TGCGCCAGCAGCTTGGCCAGTCTACCTTTGAATGAGCAGTTCTTC; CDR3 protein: CASSLASLPLNEQFF
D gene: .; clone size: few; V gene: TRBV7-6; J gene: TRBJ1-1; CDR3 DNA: TGTGCCAGCAGCCCCGCCCCGGGGGCGAACACTGAAGCTTTCTTT; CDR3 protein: CASSPAPGANTEAFF
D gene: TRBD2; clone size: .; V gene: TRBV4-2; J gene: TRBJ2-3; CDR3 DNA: TGTGCCAGCAGCCAAGCTTCCTTGGGGGTAGCGGGGGCTGGGGATACGCAGTATTTT; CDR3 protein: CASSQASLGVAGAGDTQYF
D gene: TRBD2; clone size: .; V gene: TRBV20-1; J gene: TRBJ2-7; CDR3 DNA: TGCAGTGCTAGAGATCTTGGGACTAGCGGGAGTAGGTACTTC; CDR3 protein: CSARDLGTSGSRYF
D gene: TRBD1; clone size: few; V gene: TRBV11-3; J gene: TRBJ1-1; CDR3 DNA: TGTGCCAGCAGCTTAGGCCAGGACAGGGGGAACACTGAAGCTTTCTTT; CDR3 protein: CASSLGQDRGNTEAFF
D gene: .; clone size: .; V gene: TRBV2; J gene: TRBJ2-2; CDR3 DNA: TGTGCCAGCAGTGAAGCGGCCCCTGGGTACACCGGGGAGCTGTTTTTT; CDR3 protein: CASSEAAPGYTGELFF
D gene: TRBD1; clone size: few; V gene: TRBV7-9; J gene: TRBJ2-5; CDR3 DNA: TGTGCCAGCAGCCTCGGACAGGGTGGTCCGTGGGAGACCCAGTACTTC; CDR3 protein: CASSLGQGGPWETQYF
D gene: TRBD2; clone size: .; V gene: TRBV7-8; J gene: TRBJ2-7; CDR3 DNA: TGTGCCAGCAGCTTAGTTGGACTAGCGGGAGTCGGGTACGAGCAGTACTTC; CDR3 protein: CASSLVGLAGVGYEQYF
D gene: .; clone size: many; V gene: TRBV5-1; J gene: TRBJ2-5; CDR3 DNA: TGCGCCAGCAGCTTCTCCCCACAAGAGACCCAGTACTTC; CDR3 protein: CASSFSPQETQYF
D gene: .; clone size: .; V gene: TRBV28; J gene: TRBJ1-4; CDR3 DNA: TGTGCCAGCAGTTTTACCGGGGACCTAGAAAAACTGTTTTTT; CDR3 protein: CASSFTGDLEKLFF
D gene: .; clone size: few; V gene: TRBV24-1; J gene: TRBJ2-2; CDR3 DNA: TGTGCCACCAGTGATTTTAATGAAGGGGTCGGGGAGCTGTTTTTT; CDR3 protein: CATSDFNEGVGELFF
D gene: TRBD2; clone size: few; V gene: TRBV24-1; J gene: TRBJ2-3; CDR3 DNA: TGTGCCACCAGTGAAGCGGGAGGGAGCACAGATACGCAGTATTTT; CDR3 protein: CATSEAGGSTDTQYF
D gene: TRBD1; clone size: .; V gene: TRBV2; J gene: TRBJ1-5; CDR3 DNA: TGTGCCAGCAGAGACAGGGTGGGCAATCAGCCCCAGCATTTT; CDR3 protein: CASRDRVGNQPQHF
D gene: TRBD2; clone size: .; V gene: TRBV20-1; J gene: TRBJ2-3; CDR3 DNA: TGCAGTGCCGTATCCCTCAGGACTAGCGGCACAGATACGCAGTATTTT; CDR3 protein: CSAVSLRTSGTDTQYF
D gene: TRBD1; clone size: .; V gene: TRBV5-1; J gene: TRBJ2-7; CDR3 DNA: TGCGCCAGCAGCCCCGGGACAGGGGAGAGTCGGGCCAGCGGCGAGCAGTACTTC; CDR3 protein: CASSPGTGESRASGEQYF
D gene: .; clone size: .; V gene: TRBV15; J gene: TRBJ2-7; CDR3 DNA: TGTGCCACCAGCAGAGATCGGGGATTAGGCGTGGCCTACGAGCAGTACTTC; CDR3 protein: CATSRDRGLGVAYEQYF
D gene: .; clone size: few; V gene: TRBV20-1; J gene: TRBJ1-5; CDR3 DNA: TGCAGTGCTAGAGATAGGGGGGGTGGCAATCAGCCCCAGCATTTT; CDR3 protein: CSARDRGGGNQPQHF
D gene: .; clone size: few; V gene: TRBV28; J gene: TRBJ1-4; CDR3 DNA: TGTGCCAGCAGCCGCACAGAGATCCAACTTAAAAATGAAAAACTGTTTTTT; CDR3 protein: CASSRTEIQLKNEKLFF